The clone carrying this TCR beta chain has ten or more counts. Its specificity is not known. As part of library construction, unique molecular identifiers were attached to individual cDNA molecules. MiXCR, run by TCRdb on the 5' RACE reads, gives a single entry per CDR3 protein. The profile shows 50,000 to 75,000 distinct CDR3 sequences, 7% to 9.5% of them singletons. The V gene's germline CDR1 is DFQATT and CDR2 SNEGSKA (reference sequence). V dropped 5 bases and J dropped 7 bases, with 17 bases sitting between them. The CDR3 is 13 amino acids. This sample is part of a study of early T cells in non-severe SARS-CoV-2 infection. Study-level information: Bulk RNA from unsorted whole blood was sequenced; chains were unpaired.

Study findings and constraints: The matching step, a VDJdb search, favored anti-spike CD8 responses and missed private and CD4 specificities.

This TCR was sampled from an adult who was a healthcare worker with PCR-confirmed SARS-CoV-2 infection or an uninfected control (not recorded which). The source was whole blood, collected at baseline. J is TRBJ1-2 and V is TRBV20-1; D is perhaps TRBD1 (6 bases). This chain's CDR3 is CSAPEGGGFGYTF. CDR3 bases: TGCAGTGCTCCAGAGGGGGGCGGTTTTGGCTACACCTTC.